This T cell receptor (beta chain) comes out of a study of blood T cell repertoires in COVID-19. Study context: COVID-19 samples, acute and convalescent, were from the United States, Italy and Spain. PBMCs, B-cell-depleted T cells, or T cells provided the cDNA or gDNA that made up the material.

In the study's own analysis: The authors estimated nucleated cell counts from reference gene primer amplification. Libraries were prepared by immunoSEQ multiplex PCR; TCRdb keeps only in-frame clonotypes and omits some of them. The V and J calls and clone size come from that table; D and trimming were worked out from the DNA. The sample consists of 250,000 to 300,000 clones, over 75% of them appearing once. CDR3 size: 15 residues. V was cut by 2 bases and J by 0 bases, with 8 bases left in between. Looked up from germline, CDR1 is KGHSH and CDR2 is LQKENI. This sequence originates from a woman in her sixties or seventies with acute or convalescent COVID-19. The chain couples TRBV18 to TRBJ1-3; D not resolved. Input material: peripheral blood. This CDR3 reads CASSPYEGSGNTIYF. CDR3 bases: TGTGCCAGCTCACCATATGAGGGCTCTGGAAACACCATATATTTT.